This T cell receptor beta chain was found in a study of neurological immune-mediated disorders. cDNA synthesis was performed by 5'RACE with 10-nucleotide random UMIs. TCRdb re-called the 5' RACE reads through MiXCR, storing one row per CDR3 protein. The table lists approximately 84,000 distinct CDR3 sequences, 3.5% to 5.5% of them singletons, with around 5% in the top ten. Findings and limits, study-wide: The highest TCR clonal expansion occurred in HTLV-1-associated myelopathy; multiple sclerosis fell below healthy controls.

Per germline, CDR1 MGHRA and CDR2 YSYEKL. Trimming cost V 1 base and J 4 bases, with 16 bases left between them. CDR3 size: 17 residues. Time point specified: longitudinal time-point 3. There are many counts of this clonotype. Its antigen is currently unknown. This TCR derives from a woman aged 60-75 years with multiple sclerosis. This chain links TRBV4-1 with TRBJ2-2; tentative D call: TRBD2 (6 bases). The sequenced material came from PBMCs. CDR3 sequence: CASSQVGLARGTGELFF. For the CDR3, the DNA is TGCGCCAGCAGCCAAGTCGGGCTAGCGCGGGGCACCGGGGAGCTGTTTTTT.